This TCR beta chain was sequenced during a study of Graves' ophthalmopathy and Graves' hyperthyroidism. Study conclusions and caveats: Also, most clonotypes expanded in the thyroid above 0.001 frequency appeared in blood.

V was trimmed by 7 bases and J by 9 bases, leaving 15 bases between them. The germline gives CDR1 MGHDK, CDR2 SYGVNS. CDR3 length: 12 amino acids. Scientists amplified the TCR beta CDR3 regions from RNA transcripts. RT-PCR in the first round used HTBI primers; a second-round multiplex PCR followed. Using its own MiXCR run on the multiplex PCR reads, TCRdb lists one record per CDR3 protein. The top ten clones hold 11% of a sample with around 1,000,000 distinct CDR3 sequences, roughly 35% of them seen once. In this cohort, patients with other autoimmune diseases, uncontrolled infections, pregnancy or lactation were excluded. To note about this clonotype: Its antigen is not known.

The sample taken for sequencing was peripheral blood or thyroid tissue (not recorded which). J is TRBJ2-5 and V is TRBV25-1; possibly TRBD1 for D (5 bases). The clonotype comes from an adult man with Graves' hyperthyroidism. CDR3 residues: CASNQGLQPQYF. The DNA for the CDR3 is TGTGCCAGCAACCAGGGTTTGCAGCCCCAGTACTTC.